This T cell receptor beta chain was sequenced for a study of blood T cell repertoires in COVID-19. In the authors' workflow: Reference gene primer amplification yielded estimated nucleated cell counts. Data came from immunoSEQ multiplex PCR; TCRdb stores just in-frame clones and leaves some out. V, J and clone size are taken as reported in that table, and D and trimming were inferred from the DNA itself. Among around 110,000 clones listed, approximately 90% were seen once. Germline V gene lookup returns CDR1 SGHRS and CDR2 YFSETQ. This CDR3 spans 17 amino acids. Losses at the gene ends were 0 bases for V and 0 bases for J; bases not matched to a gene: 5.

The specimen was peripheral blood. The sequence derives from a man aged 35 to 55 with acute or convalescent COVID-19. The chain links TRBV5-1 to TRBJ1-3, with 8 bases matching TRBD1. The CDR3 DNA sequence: TGCGCCAGCAGCTTGGAGGACAGGGTGAACTCTGGAAACACCATATATTTT. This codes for CASSLEDRVNSGNTIYF.